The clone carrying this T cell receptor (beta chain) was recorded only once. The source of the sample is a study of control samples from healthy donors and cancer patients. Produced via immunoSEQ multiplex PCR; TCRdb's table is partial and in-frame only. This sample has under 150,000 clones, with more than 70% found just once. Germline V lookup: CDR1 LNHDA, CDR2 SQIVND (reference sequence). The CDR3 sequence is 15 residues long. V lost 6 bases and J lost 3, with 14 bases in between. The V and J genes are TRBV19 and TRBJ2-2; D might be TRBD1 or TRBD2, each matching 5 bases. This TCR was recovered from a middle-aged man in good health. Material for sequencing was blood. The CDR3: CASRSGGEYTGELFF. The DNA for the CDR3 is TGTGCCAGTAGGAGTGGGGGTGAATACACCGGGGAGCTGTTTTTT.